Listed below are T cell receptor beta chains from one sample, sequenced in a study of identical twins. MiXCR was run by TCRdb on the 5' RACE reads, yielding one entry per CDR3 protein. In the table there are a few hundred thousand distinct CDR3 sequences, 13% to 15% of which are singletons. This sample also belongs to another study, concerning yellow fever vaccine responses in identical twins.

The source material was CD4+ T cells sorted from blood. Every receptor here comes from a woman under 30 in good health. Each CDR3 is given with its conserved first and last residue. D genes are given only for firm matches. Size tells how often a clone was seen (once, few, many) or the class of an expanded clone, and some rows leave it out.

-	few	TRBV20-1	TRBJ1-6	TGCAGTGCTAGAGCCGACAGCCCTTCACCCCTCCACTTT	CSARADSPSPLHF
TRBD1	few	TRBV15	TRBJ2-7	TGTGCCACCAGCAGAACAAAGGGGGCGCGGGAGCAGTACTTC	CATSRTKGAREQYF
-	-	TRBV7-9	TRBJ2-7	TGTGCCAGCAGCTTAGATCTGGGGGCGAACGAGCAGTACTTC	CASSLDLGANEQYF
-	few	TRBV7-8	TRBJ2-5	TGTGCCAGCAGCTTAGACAGGGAGGAGTACTTC	CASSLDREEYF
TRBD1	many	TRBV20-1	TRBJ2-2	TGCAGTGCTAGGCCAGGGGGTTCCGGGGAGCTGTTTTTT	CSARPGGSGELFF
-	-	TRBV6-2/TRBV6-3	TRBJ2-7	TGTGCCAGCAGTTACCGGGACCGGTCCTACGAGCAGTACTTC	CASSYRDRSYEQYF
TRBD2	-	TRBV9	TRBJ2-3	TGTGCCAGCAGCATCGGACTAGCGGCAGATACGCAGTATTTT	CASSIGLAADTQYF
-	once	TRBV5-5	TRBJ2-7	TGTGCCAGCAGCTTGCTCAGCGGGCCCGCCTACGAGCAGTACTTC	CASSLLSGPAYEQYF
-	few	TRBV29-1	TRBJ2-5	TGCAGCGTCCCTCTCGACGGACTCCAAGAGACCCAGTACTTC	CSVPLDGLQETQYF
TRBD1	-	TRBV7-2	TRBJ1-2	TGTGCCAGCAGCTTAAGCAGGGGGAGTAGCTACACCTTC	CASSLSRGSSYTF
-	-	TRBV9	TRBJ1-6	TGTGCCAGCAGCGTAAGAGGGATGGATTCACCCCTCCACTTT	CASSVRGMDSPLHF
-	-	TRBV3-1	TRBJ2-3	TGTGCCTGCAGCCACGGCGGAGCAGTTCGAGGCACAGATACGCAGTATTTT	CACSHGGAVRGTDTQYF
-	-	TRBV9	TRBJ1-4	TGTGCCAGCAGCGTAGAAATCGAGGCGAATGGGTGTGAAAAACTGTTTTTT	CASSVEIEANGCEKLFF
TRBD1	few	TRBV10-3	TRBJ2-7	TGTGTCATCAGTGAGTTTGGGACAGGGTCTTACGAGCAGTACTTC	CVISEFGTGSYEQYF
-	many	TRBV4-2	TRBJ2-3	TGTGCCAGCAGCCAAGAGTGGGACCGCACAGATACGCAGTATTTT	CASSQEWDRTDTQYF
-	few	TRBV10-3	TRBJ1-5	TGTGCCATCAGTGTTGAGAGCAATCAGCCCCAGCATTTT	CAISVESNQPQHF
TRBD2	few	TRBV20-1	TRBJ2-1	TGCAGTGCTGTTACTAGCGATGGGTGGAATGAGCAGTTCTTC	CSAVTSDGWNEQFF
-	-	TRBV11-1	TRBJ1-3	TGTGCCAGCAGCTTAGCGCGTAACTCCCCAACCCGCATATATTTT	CASSLARNSPTRIYF
-	-	TRBV29-1	TRBJ2-3	TGCAGCGTTGCAATGGCTAGCGCCGATACGCAGTATTTT	CSVAMASADTQYF
-	few	TRBV18	TRBJ2-5	TGTGCCAGCTCACAGGGTTCGCAAGGGTTCCAAGAGACCCAGTACTTC	CASSQGSQGFQETQYF
TRBD1	-	TRBV6-2/TRBV6-3	TRBJ2-1	TGTGCCAGCATTAACCGGGACAGTAACAATGAGCAGTTCTTC	CASINRDSNNEQFF
TRBD1	-	TRBV9	TRBJ2-5	TGTGCCAGCAGCGTAGAGGGGGCCGGCGAGACCCAGTACTTC	CASSVEGAGETQYF
TRBD2	few	TRBV5-1	TRBJ2-7	TGCGCCAGCAGCGCCGGAGCACTAGCGGGAAGCGAGCAGTACTTC	CASSAGALAGSEQYF
-	-	TRBV12-3/TRBV12-4	TRBJ2-2	TGTGCCAGCAGTTCTACCAAGAGCGGGGAGCTGTTTTTT	CASSSTKSGELFF
TRBD1	-	TRBV20-1	TRBJ2-2	TGCAGTGCTAAAGGGACAGGGACCGGGGAGCTGTTTTTT	CSAKGTGTGELFF
-	few	TRBV28	TRBJ2-1	TGTGCCAGCAGTTTTCTTACAACGTACAATGAGCAGTTCTTC	CASSFLTTYNEQFF
-	-	TRBV11-2	TRBJ2-3	TGTGCCAGCAGCTTAGGGCCAGGAGGGGCAGATACGCAGTATTTT	CASSLGPGGADTQYF
-	-	TRBV4-1	TRBJ2-1	TGCGCCAGCAGCCAAGTCCAGTACAATGAGCAGTTCTTC	CASSQVQYNEQFF
-	many	TRBV15	TRBJ2-5	TGTGCCACCAGCAGATCAAGTCAAGAGACCCAGTACTTC	CATSRSSQETQYF
-	few	TRBV27	TRBJ2-1	TGTGCCAGCAGTTTATCCGCCTTAGGTGATGAGCAGTTCTTC	CASSLSALGDEQFF
-	many	TRBV29-1	TRBJ1-5	TGCAGCGTCACAGGGTGGGGAAGCAATCAGCCCCAGCATTTT	CSVTGWGSNQPQHF
TRBD1	-	TRBV7-2	TRBJ2-2	TGTGCCAGCAGCTTAGCAGGGACAGGGGGGACCGGGGAGCTGTTTTTT	CASSLAGTGGTGELFF